These 21 T cell receptor beta chains share one sample of origin, sequenced in a study of identical twins. TCRdb ran MiXCR on the 5' RACE reads and lists one entry per CDR3 protein. This sample yields under 250,000 distinct CDR3 sequences, of which 7.5% are seen a single time; around 5% belongs to the top ten. This sample also appeared in a second study, on yellow fever vaccine responses in identical twins.

The source material was CD8+ T cells sorted from blood. These receptors came from a woman aged 18-35 years in good health.

The chain has TRBV14 and TRBJ2-7, with 11 bases matching TRBD2. This CDR3 is built from 18 residues. Germline CDR1 reads SGHDN; CDR2 reads FVKESK. The V gene end was trimmed by 5 bases and the J gene end by 3 bases; junction bases not matched to a gene: 15. CDR3 nucleotides: TGTGCCAGCAGCAAAGTCACCGGGACTAGCGGACGGTTCTACGAGCAGTACTTC. Protein: CASSKVTGTSGRFYEQYF.

In this sample, this clonotype turned up a few times. V and J are TRBV28 and TRBJ2-5, with D unclear. The germline V gene encodes CDR1 MDHEN and CDR2 SYDVKM. The length of the CDR3 is 13 residues. V gave up 4 bases and J gave up 5 bases, with 11 bases separating them. The CDR3 DNA follows: TGTGCCAGCAGTTCCCCCCCCGACGAGACCCAGTACTTC. Protein sequence: CASSSPPDETQYF.

This clonotype has at least ten counts. This chain uses TRBV7-9 with TRBJ2-5; D is unclear. The length of the CDR3 is 11 residues. The germline gives CDR1 SEHNR, CDR2 FQNEAQ (reference sequence). V lost 9 bases, J lost 5 bases, and 10 bases lay in between. The CDR3: CASRVLETQYF. The CDR3 nucleotides are TGTGCCAGTAGGGTCCTGGAGACCCAGTACTTC. The variable domain in full, with the rest retrieved from reference TRBV7-9 and TRBJ2-5, is DTGVSQNPRHKITKRGQNVTFRCDPISEHNRLYWYRQTLGQGPEFLTYFQNEAQLEKSRLLSDRFSAERPKGSFSTLEIQRTEQGDSAMYLCASRVLETQYFGPGTRLLVL.

This clonotype was counted only a few times. The chain carries TRBV28 and TRBJ2-7; 10 positions match TRBD1. CDR1 and CDR2 (germline): MDHEN, SYDVKM. The CDR3 is 14 amino acids. J was trimmed by 2 bases and V by 7 bases; bases with no gene match: 5. This CDR3 is CASTLGTGAYEQYF. The CDR3 bases are TGTGCCAGCACTTTGGGGACAGGGGCCTACGAGCAGTACTTC.

The chain uses TRBV13 and TRBJ2-7; 10 positions agree with TRBD1. The CDR3 contains 15 residues. Looked up from germline, CDR1 is PRHDT and CDR2 is FYEKMQ (reference sequence). After removal of 4 bases from V and 3 bases from J, the junction contained 6 bases not matched to a gene. CDR3 amino acids: CASSSPGTGVYEQYF. The CDR3 DNA reads as TGTGCCAGCAGCTCTCCGGGGACAGGGGTCTACGAGCAGTACTTC.

A word on this clonotype: The junction and the germline gene differ at one end; a read error may be behind it. The gene calls are TRBV18 and TRBJ2-7, with no clear D. CDR1 is KGHSH and CDR2 is LQKENI in the germline V gene. The CDR3 runs to 11 residues. The DNA of the CDR3 is TGTGCCAGCTCACCATCCTCCGAGCAGTACTTC. This codes for CASSPSSEQYF.

This chain uses TRBV27 with TRBJ1-1; tentatively, D is TRBD1 (6 bases). V lost 4 bases and J 3 bases, leaving 15 bases between the germline ends. Germline loops: CDR1 MNHEY, CDR2 SMNVEV (reference sequence). CDR3 size: 15 residues. CDR3 DNA: TGTGCCAGCAGTTCTGCAGGGGAGTTTGACACTGAAGCTTTCTTT. Translating it yields CASSSAGEFDTEAFF.

The rearrangement uses TRBV28 and TRBJ2-7; D might be TRBD2 (5 bases). Trimming removed 4 bases at V and 2 bases at J, with 15 bases between. Germline V gene sequence: CDR1 MDHEN, CDR2 SYDVKM. The CDR3 loop spans 15 amino acids. This CDR3 is CASSYEAGWTYEQYF. The CDR3 nucleotides are TGTGCCAGCAGTTATGAGGCGGGCTGGACCTACGAGCAGTACTTC.

The V gene is TRBV9, the J gene TRBJ2-6, with D possibly being TRBD1 (6 bases). Germline V gene data show CDR1 as SGDLS and CDR2 as YYNGEE. The CDR3 runs to 17 residues. Trimming pared 0 bases from V and 0 bases from J, leaving 10 bases between. The DNA of the CDR3 is TGTGCCAGCAGCGTAGAGGACAGCATCTCTGGGGCCAACGTCCTGACTTTC. It codes for CASSVEDSISGANVLTF.

The chain couples TRBV5-6 to TRBJ2-7; 10 positions match TRBD2. The CDR3 runs to 13 residues. V lost 2 bases to trimming and J lost 7 bases; unmatched junction nucleotides: 3. The germline CDR1 and CDR2 sequences are SGHDT and YYEEEE. CDR3 sequence reads: CASSFGSGGEQYV. CDR3 DNA sequence: TGTGCCAGCAGCTTCGGTAGCGGGGGGGAGCAGTACGTC.

This clonotype has more than one count but fewer than ten. The chain links TRBV2 to TRBJ2-2; TRBD2 is a possible D gene (6 bases). This CDR3 is built from 14 residues. CDR1 is SNHLY and CDR2 is FYNNEI in the germline V gene. The V end lost 6 bases, the J end lost 2 bases, and 10 bases lay between the germline ends. CDR3 protein: CASREGLNTGELFF. CDR3 nucleotides: TGTGCCAGCAGGGAGGGACTCAACACCGGGGAGCTGTTTTTT.

This clonotype was seen ten or more times. V and J are TRBV9 and TRBJ2-1, with D uncertain. Germline lookup yields CDR1 SGDLS and CDR2 YYNGEE. Deletions cut 3 bases from V and 7 bases from J, with 5 bases between. The CDR3 is made up of 11 amino acids. CDR3 loop: CASSGLNEQFF. CDR3 nucleotide sequence: TGTGCCAGCAGCGGGCTTAATGAGCAGTTCTTC.

In its sample, this clonotype was seen many times. The chain carries TRBV28 and TRBJ1-2, with 7 bases that match TRBD1. Germline V gene lookup returns CDR1 MDHEN and CDR2 SYDVKM. The junction had 5 bases not matched to a gene; V was cut back by 5 bases and J by 2 bases. CDR3 length: 14 residues. CDR3 amino acids: CASSTRQGNYGYTF. The CDR3 nucleotides are TGTGCCAGCAGTACACGACAGGGCAACTATGGCTACACCTTC.

This clonotype was counted between two and nine times. CDR3 nucleotides: TGTGCCAGCAGTAGAACAGGGCAGGGTCAGCCCCAGCATTTT. It codes for CASSRTGQGQPQHF. The V gene is TRBV6-1, the J gene TRBJ1-5, with D possibly being TRBD1 (6 bases). Germline values: CDR1 MNHNS, CDR2 SASEGT. Trimming pared 5 bases from V and 6 bases from J, leaving 14 bases between. The CDR3 has 14 residues.

This clonotype appeared many times. The V and J genes are TRBV5-1 and TRBJ1-1; D not resolved. Between the trimmed V and J ends, which lost 3 bases and 6 bases, there was a span of 15 bases. Per germline, CDR1 SGHRS and CDR2 YFSETQ. This CDR3 is 14 amino acids long. In DNA, the CDR3 is TGCGCCAGCAGCTCCAAAATGGGTCGCTCTGAAGCTTTCTTT. Translating it yields CASSSKMGRSEAFF.

The sample holds a few counts of this clonotype. The V call is TRBV7-2, the J call TRBJ2-2, with 13 bases matching TRBD2. Trimming took 6 bases from V and 6 from J; bases not matched to a gene: 7. CDR3 length equals 16 residues. CDR1 is SGHTA and CDR2 is FQGNSA in the germline V gene. The CDR3 here is CASRPTSGRAPGELFF. Here the CDR3 DNA reads TGTGCCAGCAGACCCACTAGCGGGAGGGCCCCCGGGGAGCTGTTTTTT.

The rearrangement joins TRBV20-1 to TRBJ2-3; 7 bases line up with TRBD2. The trim removed 5 bases at V and 2 bases at J, leaving 4 bases unmatched. This CDR3 contains 13 residues. Germline loops: CDR1 DFQATT, CDR2 SNEGSKA (reference sequence). The chain's CDR3 is CSAVSGSTDTQYF. Here the CDR3 DNA reads TGCAGTGCTGTTAGCGGGTCCACAGATACGCAGTATTTT.

The chain employs TRBV12-3 or TRBV12-4 and TRBJ2-2; 12 bases align to TRBD2. This CDR3 is built from 15 residues. V gave up 5 bases and J gave up 13 bases; unmatched junction bases: 11. In nucleotides, the CDR3 is TGTGCCAGCAGTCCCTGGGCTAGCGGGAGGGGCGTGCTGTTTTTT. Its translation: CASSPWASGRGVLFF.

The chain is built from TRBV12-3 or TRBV12-4 and TRBJ2-5; D is ambiguous. This CDR3 contains 14 residues. Between the trimmed V and J ends, which lost 7 bases and 4 bases, there was a span of 16 bases. For the CDR3, the DNA is TGTGCCAGCAACAGACTGGCGGCTAGAGAGACCCAGTACTTC. Translated: CASNRLAARETQYF.

This clonotype was picked up many times. V and J are TRBV20-1 and TRBJ2-7; a weak D match, TRBD2 (6 bases). The length of the CDR3 is 13 residues. In germline, CDR1 is DFQATT, CDR2 SNEGSKA (reference sequence). The CDR3 DNA follows: TGCAGCGTACGGCCGGGGGAATTTAGGGAGCAGTACGTC. Translating it yields CSVRPGEFREQYV.

The genes are TRBV11-2 and TRBJ2-5, with 14 bases aligning to TRBD2. CDR1 SGHAT and CDR2 FQNNGV come from the germline V gene. The CDR3 consists of 19 residues. Trimming cost V 3 bases and J 0 bases; bases outside gene matches: 9. CDR3 bases: TGTGCCAGCAGCTTCCCCGGACTAGCGGGAGGACGGTACCAAGAGACCCAGTACTTC. It codes for CASSFPGLAGGRYQETQYF.